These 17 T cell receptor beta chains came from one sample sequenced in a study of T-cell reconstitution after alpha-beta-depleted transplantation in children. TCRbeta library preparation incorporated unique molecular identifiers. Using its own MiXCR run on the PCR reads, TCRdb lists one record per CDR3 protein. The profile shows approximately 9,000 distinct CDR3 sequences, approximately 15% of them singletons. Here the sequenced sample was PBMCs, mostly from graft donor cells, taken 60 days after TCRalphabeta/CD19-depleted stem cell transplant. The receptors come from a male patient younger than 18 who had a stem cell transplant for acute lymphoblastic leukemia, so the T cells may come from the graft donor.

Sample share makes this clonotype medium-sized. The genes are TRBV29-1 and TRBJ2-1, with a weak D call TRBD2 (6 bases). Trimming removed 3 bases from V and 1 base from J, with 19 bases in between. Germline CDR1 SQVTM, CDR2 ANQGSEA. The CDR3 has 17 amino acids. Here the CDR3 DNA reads TGCAGCGTTGACCCTCTGGGAGGTCCGATATCCTACAATGAGCAGTTCTTC. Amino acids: CSVDPLGGPISYNEQFF.

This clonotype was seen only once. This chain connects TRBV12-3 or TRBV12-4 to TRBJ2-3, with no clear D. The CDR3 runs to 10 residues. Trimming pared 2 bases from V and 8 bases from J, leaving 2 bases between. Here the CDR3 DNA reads TGTGCCAGCAGTTTAACTACGCAGTATTTT. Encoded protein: CASSLTTQYF.

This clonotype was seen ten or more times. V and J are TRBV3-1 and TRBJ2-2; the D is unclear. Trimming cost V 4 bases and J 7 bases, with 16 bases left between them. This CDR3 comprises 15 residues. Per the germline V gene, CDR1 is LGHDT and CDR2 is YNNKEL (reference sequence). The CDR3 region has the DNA TGTGCCAGCAGCCTCTTCGCCTCAACATACGGGGAGCTGTTTTTT. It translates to CASSLFASTYGELFF.

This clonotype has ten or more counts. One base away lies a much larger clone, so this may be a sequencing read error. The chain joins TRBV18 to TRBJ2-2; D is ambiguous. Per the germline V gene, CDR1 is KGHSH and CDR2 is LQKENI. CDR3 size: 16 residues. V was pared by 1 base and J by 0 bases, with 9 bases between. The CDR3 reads CASSPLAQTNTGELFF. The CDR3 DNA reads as TGTGCCAGCTCACCACTGGCGCAGACGAACACCGGGGAGCTGTTTTTT.

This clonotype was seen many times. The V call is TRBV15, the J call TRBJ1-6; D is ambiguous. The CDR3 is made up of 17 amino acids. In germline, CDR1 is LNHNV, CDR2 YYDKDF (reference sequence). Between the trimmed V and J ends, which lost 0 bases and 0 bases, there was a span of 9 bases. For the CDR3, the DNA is TGTGCCACCAGCAGAGAAATCGCCAGCTCCTATAATTCACCCCTCCACTTT. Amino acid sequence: CATSREIASSYNSPLHF. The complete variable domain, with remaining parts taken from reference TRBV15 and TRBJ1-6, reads DAMVIQNPRYQVTQFGKPVTLSCSQTLNHNVMYWYQQKSSQAPKLLFHYYDKDFNNEADTPDNFQSRRPNTSFCFLDIRSPGLGDTAMYLCATSREIASSYNSPLHFGNGTRLTVT.

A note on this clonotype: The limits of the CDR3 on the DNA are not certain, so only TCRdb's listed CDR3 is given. CDR3: CASSTGWASGSDTQYF. The chain employs TRBV21-1 and TRBJ2-3; TRBD2, as called in the table, went unchecked against the DNA. TRBV21-1 constitutes a pseudogene. From its first to its last residue, the CDR3 has 16 amino acids.

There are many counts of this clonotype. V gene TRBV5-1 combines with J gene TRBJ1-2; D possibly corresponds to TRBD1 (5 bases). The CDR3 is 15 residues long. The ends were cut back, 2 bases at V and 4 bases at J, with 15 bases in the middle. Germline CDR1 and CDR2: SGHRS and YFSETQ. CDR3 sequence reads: CASSFSGGTLYGYTF. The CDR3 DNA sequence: TGCGCCAGCAGCTTCTCTGGTGGGACCCTCTATGGCTACACCTTC. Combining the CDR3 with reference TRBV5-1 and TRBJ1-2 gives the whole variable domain KAGVTQTPRYLIKTRGQQVTLSCSPISGHRSVSWYQQTPGQGLQFLFEYFSETQRNKGNFPGRFSGRQFSNSRSEMNVSTLELGDSALYLCASSFSGGTLYGYTFGSGTRLTVV.

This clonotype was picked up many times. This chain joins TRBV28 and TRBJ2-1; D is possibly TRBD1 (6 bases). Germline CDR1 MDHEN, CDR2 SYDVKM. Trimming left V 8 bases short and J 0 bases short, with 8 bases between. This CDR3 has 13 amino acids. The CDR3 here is CASGGHSYNEQFF. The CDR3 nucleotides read TGTGCCAGCGGGGGCCACTCCTACAATGAGCAGTTCTTC.

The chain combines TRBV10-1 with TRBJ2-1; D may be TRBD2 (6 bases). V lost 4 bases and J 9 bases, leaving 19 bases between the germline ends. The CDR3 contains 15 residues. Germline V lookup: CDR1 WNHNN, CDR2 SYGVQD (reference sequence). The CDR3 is CASSARGIALAEQFF. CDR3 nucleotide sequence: TGCGCCAGCAGTGCTCGGGGGATCGCCTTAGCTGAGCAGTTCTTC.

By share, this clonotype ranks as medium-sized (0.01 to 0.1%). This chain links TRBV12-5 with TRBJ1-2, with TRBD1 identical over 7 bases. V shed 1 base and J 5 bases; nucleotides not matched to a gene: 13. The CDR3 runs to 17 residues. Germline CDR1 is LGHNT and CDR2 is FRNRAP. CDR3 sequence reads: CASGLAGAQGGLYGYTF. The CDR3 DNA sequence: TGTGCTAGTGGTTTGGCGGGAGCCCAGGGGGGGCTTTATGGCTACACCTTC.

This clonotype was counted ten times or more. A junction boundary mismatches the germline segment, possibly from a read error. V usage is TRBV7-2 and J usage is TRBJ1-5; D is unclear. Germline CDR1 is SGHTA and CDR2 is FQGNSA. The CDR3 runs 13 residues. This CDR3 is CANSFQTHQPQHF. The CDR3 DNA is TGTGCCAACAGCTTTCAAACGCATCAGCCCCAGCATTTT.

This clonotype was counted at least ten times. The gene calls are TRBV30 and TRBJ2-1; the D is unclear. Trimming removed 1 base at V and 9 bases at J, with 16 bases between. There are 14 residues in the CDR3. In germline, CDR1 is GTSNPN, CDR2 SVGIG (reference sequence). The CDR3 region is CAWSGLTSLSEQFF. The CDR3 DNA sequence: TGTGCCTGGAGTGGACTTACCTCGTTGAGTGAGCAGTTCTTC.

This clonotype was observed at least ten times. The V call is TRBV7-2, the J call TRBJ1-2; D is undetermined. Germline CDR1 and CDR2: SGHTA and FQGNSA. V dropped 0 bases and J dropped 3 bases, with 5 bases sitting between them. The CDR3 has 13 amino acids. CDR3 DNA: TGTGCCAGCAGCTTAGCGAGGGACTATGGCTACACCTTC. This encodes CASSLARDYGYTF.

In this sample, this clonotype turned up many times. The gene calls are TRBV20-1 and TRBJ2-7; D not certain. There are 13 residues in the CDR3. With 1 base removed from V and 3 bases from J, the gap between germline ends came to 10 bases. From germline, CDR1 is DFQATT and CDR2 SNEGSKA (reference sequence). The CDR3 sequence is CSARAFGLYEQYF. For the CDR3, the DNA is TGCAGTGCTAGAGCGTTTGGGCTCTACGAGCAGTACTTC.

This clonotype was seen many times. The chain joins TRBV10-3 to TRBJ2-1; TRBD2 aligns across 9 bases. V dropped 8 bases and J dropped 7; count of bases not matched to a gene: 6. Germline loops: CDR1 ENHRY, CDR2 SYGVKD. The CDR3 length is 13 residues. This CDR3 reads CAIGPREGNEQFF. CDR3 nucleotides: TGTGCCATCGGCCCGCGGGAGGGAAATGAGCAGTTCTTC.

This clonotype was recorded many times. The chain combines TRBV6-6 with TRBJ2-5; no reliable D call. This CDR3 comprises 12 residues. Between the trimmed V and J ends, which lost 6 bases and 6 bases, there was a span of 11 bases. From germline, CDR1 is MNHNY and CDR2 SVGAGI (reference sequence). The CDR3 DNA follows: TGTGCCAGCAGCTCCGTCGCAAAGACCCAGTACTTC. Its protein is CASSSVAKTQYF.

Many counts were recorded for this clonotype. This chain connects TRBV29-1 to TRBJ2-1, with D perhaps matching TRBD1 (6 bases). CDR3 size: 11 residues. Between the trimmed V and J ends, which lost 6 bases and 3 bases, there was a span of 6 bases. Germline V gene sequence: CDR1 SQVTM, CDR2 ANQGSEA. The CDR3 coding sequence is TGCAGCGTGGGACACTACAATGAGCAGTTCTTC. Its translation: CSVGHYNEQFF.